Shown below are 29 T cell receptor beta chains from a single sample sequenced in a study of identical twins. Each CDR3 protein is one row after TCRdb ran MiXCR on the 5' RACE reads. The sample has some 1,700,000 distinct CDR3 sequences; roughly a third are singletons. The specimen was cord blood. These receptors were collected from a newborn girl in good health.

V gene TRBV19 combines with J gene TRBJ2-1; D not certain. V was pared by 5 bases and J by 9 bases, with 14 bases between. The CDR3 covers 13 residues. The germline gives CDR1 LNHDA, CDR2 SQIVND (reference sequence). The CDR3 sequence: CASSHSVVGEQFF. The CDR3 DNA is TGTGCCAGTAGTCACTCAGTCGTAGGTGAGCAGTTCTTC. The whole variable domain, remainder taken from reference TRBV19 and TRBJ2-1, is DGGITQSPKYLFRKEGQNVTLSCEQNLNHDAMYWYRQDPGQGLRLIYYSQIVNDFQKGDIAEGYSVSREKKESFPLTVTSAQKNPTAFYLCASSHSVVGEQFFGPGTRLTVL.

This clonotype occurred a few times. The chain has TRBV28 and TRBJ1-2, with 8 bases aligning to TRBD1. The CDR3 is made up of 14 amino acids. The germline CDR1 and CDR2 sequences are MDHEN and SYDVKM. Trimming removed 3 bases from V and 8 bases from J; junction bases left unmatched: 8. CDR3 protein: CASSFWAGGGGYTF. Written as DNA, the CDR3 is TGTGCCAGCAGTTTCTGGGCAGGGGGCGGAGGCTACACCTTC.

In regard to this clonotype: One base away lies a much larger clone, so this may be a sequencing read error. The chain combines TRBV29-1 with TRBJ2-5, with D tentatively TRBD1 or TRBD2 (5 bases each). Germline V lookup: CDR1 SQVTM, CDR2 ANQGSEA. The CDR3 is 12 amino acids. CDR3 sequence: CSGGTEQETQYF. Here the CDR3 DNA reads TGCAGTGGGGGTACTGAACAAGAGACCCAGTACTTC.

This clonotype was seen a few times. The chain has TRBV5-1 and TRBJ2-5; 9 bases agree with TRBD2. This CDR3 has 16 amino acids. The V segment lost 0 bases and the J segment 3 bases; nucleotides outside the gene matches: 6. The germline V gene has CDR1 SGHRS and CDR2 YFSETQ. The CDR3 DNA reads as TGCGCCAGCAGCTTGGCATTCGAGCGGGGGGAAGAGACCCAGTACTTC. This translates into CASSLAFERGEETQYF.

The chain carries TRBV7-8 and TRBJ1-5, with 9 positions matching TRBD1. CDR1 is SGHVS and CDR2 is FQNEAQ in the germline V gene. The CDR3 sequence is 19 residues long. After removal of 2 bases from V and 4 bases from J, the junction contained 15 bases not matched to a gene. CDR3 region: CASSLLYRGRRPPNQPQHF. CDR3 DNA sequence: TGTGCCAGCAGCTTACTCTACAGGGGGCGACGCCCCCCGAATCAGCCCCAGCATTTT.

This clonotype has more than one count but fewer than ten. The CDR3 sequence is CSVNRVRGTDTQYF. CDR3 sequence (DNA): TGCAGCGTGAACAGGGTGAGGGGCACAGATACGCAGTATTTT. The chain combines TRBV29-1 with TRBJ2-3, with TRBD1 as a possible D gene (6 bases). This CDR3 is 14 amino acids long. Germline lookup yields CDR1 SQVTM and CDR2 ANQGSEA. The germline V and J ends were trimmed by 6 bases and 1 base, with 14 bases remaining between them.

This clonotype has more than one count but fewer than ten. The rearrangement uses TRBV5-1 and TRBJ2-3; 7 bases match TRBD2. The germline V gene encodes CDR1 SGHRS and CDR2 YFSETQ. The V segment lost 0 bases and the J segment 5 bases; nucleotides outside the gene matches: 6. The CDR3 spans 15 residues. The CDR3 spells CASSLAAGSGDTQYF. The CDR3 DNA sequence: TGCGCCAGCAGCTTGGCAGCGGGGTCTGGAGATACGCAGTATTTT.

The chain recombines TRBV29-1 with TRBJ2-5; either TRBD1 or TRBD2 may supply D (6 bases each). The CDR3 has 13 residues. Trimming left V 6 bases short and J 5 bases short, with 16 bases between. The germline gives CDR1 SQVTM, CDR2 ANQGSEA. The CDR3 nucleotides are TGCAGCGTGGGGGGTCCGAGGGGGGAGACCCAGTACTTC. It yields the protein CSVGGPRGETQYF. Complete variable domain (other parts from reference TRBV29-1 and TRBJ2-5): SAVISQKPSRDICQRGTSLTIQCQVDSQVTMMFWYRQQPGQSLTLIATANQGSEATYESGFVIDKFPISRPNLTFSTLTVSNMSPEDSSIYLCSVGGPRGETQYFGPGTRLLVL.

The V call is TRBV20-1, the J call TRBJ2-5, with D possibly matching TRBD1 (6 bases). The CDR3 length is 13 residues. The germline V and J ends were trimmed by 0 bases and 12 bases, with 17 bases remaining between them. Germline lookup yields CDR1 DFQATT and CDR2 SNEGSKA (reference sequence). CDR3 sequence: CSARDLTGFIEYF. CDR3 DNA: TGCAGTGCTAGAGATCTCACAGGGTTTATAGAGTACTTC.

The chain carries TRBV20-1 and TRBJ1-1, with a possible D match to TRBD1 (6 bases). Germline V gene data show CDR1 as DFQATT and CDR2 as SNEGSKA (reference sequence). CDR3 size: 13 residues. V gave up 6 bases and J gave up 6 bases, with 17 bases separating them. The CDR3 loop is CSASTHRAAEAFF. The CDR3 region has the DNA TGCAGTGCATCCACCCACAGGGCCGCTGAAGCTTTCTTT.

This clonotype came up a few times. The CDR3 loop is CSARTWDSQETQYF. The CDR3 DNA reads TGCAGTGCTAGAACTTGGGACAGTCAAGAGACCCAGTACTTC. The chain is built from TRBV20-1 and TRBJ2-5; 7 bases agree with TRBD1. The CDR3 extends over 14 amino acids. V shed 2 bases and J 2 bases; nucleotides not matched to a gene: 5. The germline CDR1 and CDR2 sequences are DFQATT and SNEGSKA (reference sequence).

The V call is TRBV13, the J call TRBJ1-5; D gene ambiguous. The V end was cut by 4 bases, the J end by 7 bases, with 20 bases between. The CDR3 runs to 16 residues. In germline, CDR1 is PRHDT, CDR2 FYEKMQ (reference sequence). In DNA form, the CDR3 reads TGTGCCAGCAGCTCCAAAAGGATGGGTGGTCGGCAGCCCCAGCATTTT. This sequence encodes CASSSKRMGGRQPQHF.

The chain is built from TRBV6-1 and TRBJ1-2; TRBD1 matches at 7 bases. CDR1 is MNHNS and CDR2 is SASEGT in the germline V gene. After removal of 4 bases from V and 7 bases from J, the junction contained 3 bases not matched to a gene. The CDR3 extends over 12 amino acids. The CDR3 sequence is CASSVQGPGYTF. In nucleotides, the CDR3 is TGTGCCAGCAGTGTACAGGGGCCTGGCTACACCTTC.

About this clonotype: At one boundary the junction diverges from the germline segment, which might be a read error. V is TRBV5-1 and J is TRBJ2-3; a weak D match, TRBD2 (5 bases). Germline V gene lookup returns CDR1 SGHRS and CDR2 YFSETQ. The CDR3 is made up of 15 amino acids. This CDR3 is CAGSLESGSTDTQYF. CDR3 coding DNA: TGCGCCGGCAGCTTGGAAAGCGGTAGCACAGATACGCAGTATTTT.

This clonotype came up a few times. The chain uses TRBV6-1 and TRBJ2-7; D not certain. Trimming removed 2 bases at V and 6 bases at J, with 5 bases between. Germline CDR1 and CDR2: MNHNS and SASEGT. The CDR3 is 11 residues long. Here the CDR3 reads CASSEFPEQYF. The CDR3 DNA reads TGTGCCAGCAGTGAATTCCCCGAGCAGTACTTC.

The J gene is TRBJ2-2, the V gene TRBV3-1, with D perhaps matching TRBD1 (6 bases). The germline gives CDR1 LGHDT, CDR2 YNNKEL (reference sequence). This CDR3 is 14 amino acids long. V was cut by 4 bases and J by 5 bases, with 11 bases left in between. CDR3 DNA: TGTGCCAGCAGCCCTGCGCAGGGGACCGGGGAGCTGTTTTTT. Translation: CASSPAQGTGELFF.

The rearrangement links TRBV20-1 to TRBJ1-1; D uncertain. The ends were cut back, 1 base at V and 1 base at J, with 13 bases in the middle. This CDR3 region has 15 residues. The V gene's germline CDR1 is DFQATT and CDR2 SNEGSKA (reference sequence). In DNA, the CDR3 is TGCAGTGCTAGAGTAGCAGGAGCCCAGAACACTGAAGCTTTCTTT. It translates to CSARVAGAQNTEAFF.

The V call is TRBV3-1, the J call TRBJ2-5, with 12 bases that match TRBD2. Germline lookup yields CDR1 LGHDT and CDR2 YNNKEL (reference sequence). With 1 base clipped from V and 5 bases from J, the junction kept 5 bases outside the gene matches. The CDR3 is made up of 16 amino acids. For the CDR3, the DNA is TGTGCCAGCAGCCAAGTATGGACTAGCGGGGAGGAGACCCAGTACTTC. The encoded protein is CASSQVWTSGEETQYF.

The J gene is TRBJ2-4, the V gene TRBV5-1; 10 positions agree with TRBD1. The better agreement between TRBJ2-7 and the DNA end casts doubt on the J call. From germline, CDR1 is SGHRS and CDR2 YFSETQ. The CDR3 is 16 amino acids. The CDR3 loop is CASSSTGGGGVYEQYF. The CDR3 DNA reads TGCGCCAGCAGCTCGACAGGGGGCGGTGGGGTCTACGAGCAGTACTTC.

The table lists this clonotype with a few counts. The CDR3 reads CASSVGRFEEQFF. The CDR3 DNA is TGTGCCAGCAGTGTCGGAAGGTTTGAGGAGCAGTTCTTC. The chain carries TRBV25-1 and TRBJ2-1; D call uncertain. CDR3 size: 13 residues. The germline CDR1 and CDR2 sequences are MGHDK and SYGVNS. V was pared by 4 bases and J by 10 bases, with 14 bases between.

This clonotype was recorded a few times. The chain carries TRBV20-1 and TRBJ1-1; D is unresolved. CDR3 length: 14 residues. The V gene lost 3 bases and the J gene lost 1 base, with 12 bases spanning the gap. Germline V lookup: CDR1 DFQATT, CDR2 SNEGSKA (reference sequence). The CDR3 protein is CSASRPGTNTEAFF. The CDR3 bases are TGCAGTGCTAGTCGGCCAGGTACGAACACTGAAGCTTTCTTT.

This clonotype occurred a few times. The CDR3 DNA sequence: TGCAGTGCTTGGGACAGGGTGGCCTACGAGCAGTACTTC. This sequence encodes CSAWDRVAYEQYF. The gene calls are TRBV20-1 and TRBJ2-7; 9 bases are a match to TRBD1. V was clipped by 5 bases and J by 2 bases; unmatched bases: 4. Per the germline V gene, CDR1 is DFQATT and CDR2 is SNEGSKA (reference sequence). The CDR3 length is 13 residues.

This clonotype was counted ten times or more. The genes are TRBV5-5 and TRBJ2-1, with D unclear. V lost 0 bases to trimming and J lost 5 bases, with 9 bases between them. The CDR3 extends over 14 amino acids. Germline V lookup: CDR1 SGHKS, CDR2 YYEKEE (reference sequence). The CDR3 DNA is TGTGCCAGCAGCTTGGCCGGAAAAAACAATGAGCAGTTCTTC. Translated, it gives CASSLAGKNNEQFF.

This clonotype was seen repeatedly, ten times or more. The V gene is TRBV2, the J gene TRBJ2-4, with TRBD1 matching 9 bases. The germline V gene has CDR1 SNHLY and CDR2 FYNNEI. The CDR3 runs to 12 residues. V shed 7 bases, J shed 8 bases, and the junction held 3 bases outside the gene matches. CDR3 in amino acids: CASIRTGDIQYF. The DNA for the CDR3 is TGTGCCAGCATTCGGACAGGGGACATTCAGTACTTC.

This clonotype was counted only a few times. The chain recombines TRBV6-5 with TRBJ2-7, with D unresolved. Germline V gene lookup returns CDR1 MNHEY and CDR2 SVGAGI. Trimming shortened V by 3 bases and J by 0 bases, and 9 bases separated the two germline ends. This CDR3 is 14 amino acids long. The CDR3 DNA follows: TGTGCCAGCAGTTATCTCGACACCTCCTACGAGCAGTACTTC. Translating gives CASSYLDTSYEQYF.

The chain combines TRBV3-1 with TRBJ2-5, with TRBD2 identical over 12 bases. CDR1 and CDR2 from the germline V gene are LGHDT and YNNKEL (reference sequence). This CDR3 comprises 19 residues. V lost 2 bases, J lost 6 bases, and 16 bases stayed unmatched. In DNA, the CDR3 is TGTGCCAGCAGCCAATCAATGCTAGCGGGGGGGCCCTCCTCAAAGACCCAGTACTTC. This gives the protein CASSQSMLAGGPSSKTQYF.

The chain recombines TRBV29-1 with TRBJ1-1; D gene unclear. Per the germline V gene, CDR1 is SQVTM and CDR2 is ANQGSEA. The V and J ends lost 6 bases and 5 bases respectively, with 10 bases between them. The CDR3 consists of 11 residues. CDR3 amino acids: CSVHKGTEAFF. As DNA, the CDR3 is TGCAGCGTCCACAAGGGAACTGAAGCTTTCTTT.

This clonotype was seen many times. The V and J genes are TRBV7-2 and TRBJ1-4; no reliable D call. The V gene lost 0 bases and the J gene lost 3 bases, with 5 bases spanning the gap. This CDR3 has 14 residues. Looked up from germline, CDR1 is SGHTA and CDR2 is FQGNSA. CDR3 sequence reads: CASSLAGSNEKLFF. The CDR3 coding sequence is TGTGCCAGCAGCTTAGCAGGGTCTAATGAAAAACTGTTTTTT.

This clonotype was seen more than once but under ten times. The V and J genes are TRBV18 and TRBJ2-4; D is undetermined. The CDR3 has 12 amino acids. Germline V gives CDR1 KGHSH, CDR2 LQKENI. The V end was cut by 0 bases, the J end by 3 bases, with 0 bases between. CDR3 amino acids: CASSPPKNIQYF. CDR3 sequence (DNA): TGTGCCAGCTCACCACCCAAAAACATTCAGTACTTC. Filled out from reference TRBV18 and TRBJ2-4, the complete variable domain reads NAGVMQNPRHLVRRRGQEARLRCSPMKGHSHVYWYRQLPEEGLKFMVYLQKENIIDESGMPKERFSAEFPKEGPSILRIQQVVRGDSAAYFCASSPPKNIQYFGAGTRLSVL.